Below, 10 T cell receptor beta chains from the same sample are listed, as sequenced in a study of metastatic and nonmetastatic thyroid tumors. TCRdb recomputed clones from the PCR reads via MiXCR. The data hold 5,200 or so clones, with roughly 25% observed a single time. No treatment of any kind had been given to any patient before thyroid surgery. Sequenced sample: adjacent normal tissue. The receptors here all came from a female donor with papillary thyroid cancer or a benign thyroid nodule (not recorded which). Some clones in this sample may be carry-over from other donors' samples.

J is TRBJ2-7 and V is TRBV11-1; the match to TRBD2 covers 12 bases. The V segment lost 1 base and the J segment 5 bases; nucleotides outside the gene matches: 6. The CDR3 has 16 residues. Germline V gene data show CDR1 as SGHAT and CDR2 as FQDESV (reference sequence). Written as DNA, the CDR3 is TGTGCCAGCAGCTTAGGACTAGCGGGAGATCTCGACGAGCAGTACTTC. It yields the protein CASSLGLAGDLDEQYF.

In its sample, this clone ranks as medium-sized. The V and J genes are TRBV6-5 and TRBJ2-3; D unresolved. Deletions cut 2 bases from V and 1 base from J, with 13 bases between. This CDR3 is built from 16 residues. The V gene's germline CDR1 is MNHEY and CDR2 SVGAGI. CDR3 DNA sequence: TGTGCCAGCAGTTACCCCCCTAGTCGGGGCACAGATACGCAGTATTTT. Translation gives CASSYPPSRGTDTQYF.

This clone was detected a few times. The CDR3: CASSSGPNYGYTF. The CDR3 bases are TGTGCCAGCAGTTCGGGACCGAACTATGGCTACACCTTC. The chain is built from TRBV6-1 and TRBJ1-2; TRBD1 is a possible D gene (5 bases). The CDR3 spans 13 residues. Germline V gives CDR1 MNHNS, CDR2 SASEGT. V lost 5 bases, J lost 2 bases, and 9 bases lay in between.

V is TRBV6-1 and J is TRBJ1-5; no clear D gene. The germline V gene has CDR1 MNHNS and CDR2 SASEGT. Trimming took off 3 bases at V and 6 bases at J, with 9 bases between the two ends. The CDR3 extends over 13 amino acids. This chain's CDR3 is CASSDLSVQPQHF. CDR3 nucleotides: TGTGCCAGCAGTGATCTGTCGGTTCAGCCCCAGCATTTT.

This clone rates as medium-sized. The CDR3 nucleotides are TGTGCCAGCAGTTTAGGGGCAGGGAGCAATGAGCAGTTCTTC. Protein product: CASSLGAGSNEQFF. The rearrangement uses TRBV12-3 or TRBV12-4 and TRBJ2-1; either TRBD1 or TRBD2 may fit D (5 bases each). The CDR3 spans 14 residues. With 1 base removed from V and 6 bases from J, the gap between germline ends came to 10 bases.

Details on this clone: A much larger clonotype is one base distant, so this may be a read error. The sample contains more than one DNA sequence encoding this CDR3. CDR3 in amino acids: CASSLVGQPNYGYTF. The CDR3, as DNA: TGCGCCAGCAGCTTGGTCGGACAGCCTAACTATGGCTACACTTTC. The chain carries TRBV5-1 and TRBJ1-2; D is perhaps TRBD1 (6 bases). This CDR3 is built from 15 residues. Germline V gene data show CDR1 as SGHRS and CDR2 as YFSETQ.

In its sample, this clone is medium-sized. The V call is TRBV27, the J call TRBJ2-5; D perhaps matches TRBD1 (6 bases). V was clipped by 6 bases and J by 5 bases, with 19 bases between them. The CDR3 length is 15 residues. Germline lookup yields CDR1 MNHEY and CDR2 SMNVEV (reference sequence). CDR3 coding DNA: TGTGCCAGCAGATCCGGGACAAAAGTATCCGAGACCCAGTACTTC. The encoded protein is CASRSGTKVSETQYF.

This sequence joins TRBV20-1 and TRBJ2-2, with 8 bases identical to TRBD2. The V and J ends lost 3 bases and 0 bases, in that order; junction bases with no gene match: 9. CDR1 and CDR2 from the germline V gene are DFQATT and SNEGSKA (reference sequence). The CDR3 has 17 residues. CDR3 amino acids: CSAREPGGASNTGELFF. The DNA of the CDR3 is TGCAGTGCTAGGGAGCCCGGGGGGGCCTCGAACACCGGGGAGCTGTTTTTT.

This clone came up a few times. The chain carries TRBV2 and TRBJ1-1; TRBD1 might be the D (6 bases). V gave up 0 bases and J gave up 0 bases, with 8 bases separating them. Germline loops: CDR1 SNHLY, CDR2 FYNNEI. This CDR3 has 15 amino acids. Here the CDR3 reads CASSEAQGLNTEAFF. The CDR3 region has the DNA TGTGCCAGCAGTGAAGCGCAGGGGTTGAACACTGAAGCTTTCTTT.

This clone rates as medium-sized (0.01 to 0.1%). The gene calls are TRBV7-2 and TRBJ2-1, with TRBD2 matching over 11 bases. CDR1 and CDR2 (germline): SGHTA, FQGNSA. The length of the CDR3 is 16 residues. Trimming removed 3 bases from V and 4 bases from J; junction bases left unmatched: 5. The CDR3 spells CASSFAGTSGYNEQFF. DNA of the CDR3: TGTGCCAGCAGCTTCGCCGGGACTAGCGGTTACAATGAGCAGTTCTTC.